Following are 12 T cell receptor beta chains from one sample sequenced in a study of metastatic and nonmetastatic thyroid tumors. TCRdb used MiXCR to call clones anew from the PCR reads. In the table there are approximately 24,000 clones, about 15% of which are singletons. Among the patients, none had received any treatment before thyroid surgery. Sequenced sample: blood. Source of these receptors: a female donor with papillary thyroid cancer or a benign thyroid nodule (not recorded which). Some clones in this sample may be carry-over from other donors' samples.

As concerns this clone: Since the CDR3 does not end with the conserved phenylalanine or tryptophan, this likely comes from a read error. V is TRBV28 and J is TRBJ1-5, with D maybe TRBD1 (5 bases). The germline V gene has CDR1 MDHEN and CDR2 SYDVKM. The V end was cut by 11 bases, the J end by 3 bases, with 11 bases between. This CDR3 is 12 amino acids long. CDR3 nucleotides: TGTGCCGGGAGGGGTGCCAATCAGCCCCAGCATTTA. Its translation is CAGRGANQPQHL.

This clone was observed at least ten times. This chain joins TRBV7-2 and TRBJ1-5, with D possibly TRBD1 on 5 matching bases. Per germline, CDR1 SGHTA and CDR2 FQGNSA. This CDR3 comprises 14 residues. V gave up 1 base and J gave up 4 bases, with 8 bases separating them. For the CDR3, the DNA is TGTGCCAGCAGCTTAGACAGGTCAAATCAGCCCCAGCATTTT. Translated: CASSLDRSNQPQHF.

A word on this clone: The conserved phenylalanine or tryptophan is not found at the CDR3 terminus, so this likely reflects a read error. V and J are TRBV7-3 and TRBJ2-7; 7 nucleotides agree with TRBD1. The CDR3 consists of 15 residues. Trimming took 8 bases from V and 0 from J; bases not matched to a gene: 10. Germline CDR1 is SGHTA and CDR2 is FQGTGA. DNA of the CDR3: TGTGCCAGCTGCATACAGGGGTCTAGCTCCTACGAGCAGTACTTG. Translation: CASCIQGSSSYEQYL.

The chain carries TRBV7-2 and TRBJ2-7; 9 bases fit TRBD2. Looked up from germline, CDR1 is SGHTA and CDR2 is FQGNSA. CDR3 length: 15 amino acids. V shed 3 bases, J shed 2 bases, and the junction held 5 bases outside the gene matches. DNA for the CDR3: TGTGCCAGCAGCTTTGGGACTAGCAGTACCTACGAGCAGTACTTC. It translates to CASSFGTSSTYEQYF.

This clone appeared many times. The J gene is TRBJ2-7, the V gene TRBV6-2 or TRBV6-3; maybe TRBD1 (5 bases). Trimming removed 8 bases at V and 6 bases at J, with 11 bases between. The CDR3 contains 11 residues. Germline lookup yields CDR1 MNHEY and CDR2 SVGEGT. CDR3 in DNA: TGTGCCAGCGCCCAGGGCCGCGAGCAGTACTTC. Protein: CASAQGREQYF.

In its sample, this clone was seen many times. The V gene is TRBV28, the J gene TRBJ1-1; no definite D call. The ends were cut back, 3 bases at V and 1 base at J, with 6 bases in the middle. The CDR3 consists of 13 residues. From germline, CDR1 is MDHEN and CDR2 SYDVKM. DNA for the CDR3: TGTGCCAGCAGTTTTTCAGGGAACACTGAAGCTTTCTTT. It translates to CASSFSGNTEAFF. Complete variable domain (other parts from reference TRBV28 and TRBJ1-1): DVKVTQSSRYLVKRTGEKVFLECVQDMDHENMFWYRQDPGLGLRLIYFSYDVKMKEKGDIPEGYSVSREKKERFSLILESASTNQTSMYLCASSFSGNTEAFFGQGTRLTVV.

The genes are TRBV4-2 and TRBJ2-5; 14 bases line up with TRBD2. Trimming cost V 5 bases and J 2 bases; bases outside gene matches: 10. The CDR3 runs 18 residues. CDR1 and CDR2 (germline): LGHNA, YNFKEQ. The CDR3 loop reads CASSSRLAGGPGQETQYF. In DNA form, the CDR3 reads TGTGCCAGCAGCTCCCGACTAGCGGGGGGGCCGGGTCAAGAGACCCAGTACTTC.

There are a few counts of this clone. This rearrangement joins TRBV28 to TRBJ1-5; the D is unclear. Trimming removed 6 bases at V and 5 bases at J, with 23 bases between. Germline CDR1 and CDR2: MDHEN and SYDVKM. The CDR3 extends over 17 amino acids. The CDR3 DNA reads TGTGCCAGCAGACCAAAATGGCAGTGTCAGAGGGATCAGCCCCAGCATTTT. It is translated as CASRPKWQCQRDQPQHF.

In this sample, this clone turned up many times. The chain joins TRBV19 to TRBJ1-1; unclear D gene. V lost 3 bases to trimming and J lost 6 bases, with 14 bases between them. This CDR3 has 14 residues. The germline V gene has CDR1 LNHDA and CDR2 SQIVND (reference sequence). The CDR3 loop is CASSIKEQYPEAFF. In nucleotides, the CDR3 is TGTGCCAGTAGTATTAAGGAACAGTACCCTGAAGCTTTCTTT.

This clone was found many times. J is TRBJ2-7 and V is TRBV30; the match to TRBD1 covers 8 bases. The CDR3 runs to 15 residues. V lost 0 bases to trimming and J lost 8 bases; unmatched junction nucleotides: 12. Germline lookup yields CDR1 GTSNPN and CDR2 SVGIG (reference sequence). The CDR3 reads CAWSVMSGGRGKQYF. In DNA, the CDR3 is TGTGCCTGGAGTGTTATGTCAGGGGGCCGAGGAAAGCAGTACTTC.

There are many counts of this clone. J is TRBJ1-5 and V is TRBV4-3, with D maybe TRBD1 (5 bases). The CDR3 runs 14 residues. Trimming took 3 bases from V and 5 from J, leaving 11 bases between them. CDR1 LGHNA and CDR2 YSLEER come from the germline V gene. The CDR3 is CASSHRGGDQPQHF. The CDR3 DNA is TGCGCCAGCAGCCACCGGGGGGGTGATCAGCCCCAGCATTTT.

This clone was observed at least ten times. V and J are TRBV7-2 and TRBJ1-4; 9 nucleotides align to TRBD1. Germline values: CDR1 SGHTA, CDR2 FQGNSA. The CDR3 is 16 amino acids. V shed 5 bases, J shed 8 bases, and the junction held 12 bases outside the gene matches. In nucleotides, the CDR3 is TGTGCCAGCAGCCCTCCTCTTGGGACAGGGAGGGAAAAACTGTTTTTT. As protein: CASSPPLGTGREKLFF.